Sequencing of this T cell receptor beta chain was carried out in a study of blood T cell repertoires in COVID-19. The overall study: Sites in the United States, Italy and Spain provided acute and convalescent COVID-19 samples. Sample material is recorded as cDNA or gDNA derived from T cells, B-cell-depleted T cells, or PBMCs.

Authors' analysis steps: Estimates of nucleated cell counts were drawn from the amplification of reference gene primers. Using immunoSEQ multiplex PCR, the repertoire was profiled, and TCRdb retains in-frame clones only, with some absent. That table gives V, J and clone size, and the DNA gave D and trimming. The profile shows 300,000 to 400,000 clones, around 86% of them singletons. CDR1 is ENHRY, CDR2 SYGVKD, per germline. Losses at the gene ends were 7 bases for V and 3 bases for J; bases not matched to a gene: 3. The CDR3 extends over 13 amino acids. The receptor's source is a human donor in a cohort sampled during active COVID-19. V gene TRBV10-3 combines with J gene TRBJ1-2, with TRBD1 matching over 9 bases. Source material: peripheral blood. The CDR3 nucleotides are TGTGCCATCACACAGGGGGCTGACTATGGCTACACCTTC. Its translation: CAITQGADYGYTF.